This TCR beta chain was identified during a study of blood T cell repertoires in COVID-19. The data were produced by immunoSEQ multiplex PCR, yet TCRdb's version contains in-frame clones alone and is incomplete. The sample records some 270,000 clones, approximately 83% being singletons. This TCR derives from an older woman with acute or convalescent COVID-19. The sample taken for sequencing was peripheral blood.

The DNA of the CDR3 is TGTGCCAGTAGTATAGGACGTGTGCGGGGAGGGGAGCTGTTTTTT. Translating gives CASSIGRVRGGELFF. J is TRBJ2-2 and V is TRBV19, with D possibly TRBD2 on 6 matching bases. Germline CDR1 reads LNHDA; CDR2 reads SQIVND (reference sequence). The V end was cut by 1 base, the J end by 8 bases, with 14 bases between. The CDR3 extends over 15 amino acids. The whole variable domain, filled in from reference TRBV19 and TRBJ2-2, reads DGGITQSPKYLFRKEGQNVTLSCEQNLNHDAMYWYRQDPGQGLRLIYYSQIVNDFQKGDIAEGYSVSREKKESFPLTVTSAQKNPTAFYLCASSIGRVRGGELFFGEGSRLTVL.